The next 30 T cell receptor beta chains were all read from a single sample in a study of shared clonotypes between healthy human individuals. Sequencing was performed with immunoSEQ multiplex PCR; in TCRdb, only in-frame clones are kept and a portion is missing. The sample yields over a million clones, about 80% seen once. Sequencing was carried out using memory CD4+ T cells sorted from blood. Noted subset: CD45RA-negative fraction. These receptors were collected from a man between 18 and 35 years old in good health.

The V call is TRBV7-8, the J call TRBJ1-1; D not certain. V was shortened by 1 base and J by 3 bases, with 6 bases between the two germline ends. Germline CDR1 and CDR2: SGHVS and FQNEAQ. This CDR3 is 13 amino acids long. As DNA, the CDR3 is TGTGCCAGCAGCTTAGTTGGGGACACTGAAGCTTTCTTT. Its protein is CASSLVGDTEAFF.

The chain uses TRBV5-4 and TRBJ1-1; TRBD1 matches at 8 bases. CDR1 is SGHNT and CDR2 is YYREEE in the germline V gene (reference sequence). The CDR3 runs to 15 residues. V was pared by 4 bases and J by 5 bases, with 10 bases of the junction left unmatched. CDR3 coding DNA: TGTGCCAGCAGCGGACCACAGGGGGTCTTAACTGAAGCTTTCTTT. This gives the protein CASSGPQGVLTEAFF.

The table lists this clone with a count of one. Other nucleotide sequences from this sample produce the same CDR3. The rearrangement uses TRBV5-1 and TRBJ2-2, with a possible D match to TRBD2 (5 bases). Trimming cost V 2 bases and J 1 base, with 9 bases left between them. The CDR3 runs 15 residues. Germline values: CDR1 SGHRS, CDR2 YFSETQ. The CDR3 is CASSLEGVNTGELFF. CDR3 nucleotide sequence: TGCGCCAGCAGCTTAGAGGGAGTGAACACCGGGGAGCTGTTTTTT.

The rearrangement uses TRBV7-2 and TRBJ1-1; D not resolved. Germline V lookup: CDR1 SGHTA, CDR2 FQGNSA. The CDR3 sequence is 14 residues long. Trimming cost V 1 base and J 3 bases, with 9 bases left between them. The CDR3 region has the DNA TGTGCCAGCAGCTTAGGATTGGGGTACACTGAAGCTTTCTTT. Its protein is CASSLGLGYTEAFF.

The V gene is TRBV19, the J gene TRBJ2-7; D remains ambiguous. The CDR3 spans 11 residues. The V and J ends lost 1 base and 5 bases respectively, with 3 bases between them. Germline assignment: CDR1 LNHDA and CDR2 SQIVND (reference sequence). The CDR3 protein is CASSIGNEQYF. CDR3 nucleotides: TGTGCCAGTAGTATAGGCAACGAGCAGTACTTC.

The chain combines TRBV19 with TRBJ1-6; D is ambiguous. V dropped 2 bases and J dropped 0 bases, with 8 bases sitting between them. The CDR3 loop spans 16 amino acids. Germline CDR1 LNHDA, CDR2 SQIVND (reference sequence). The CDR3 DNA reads TGTGCCAGTAGTATAAGCAGGAGCTCCTATAATTCACCCCTCCACTTT. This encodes CASSISRSSYNSPLHF.

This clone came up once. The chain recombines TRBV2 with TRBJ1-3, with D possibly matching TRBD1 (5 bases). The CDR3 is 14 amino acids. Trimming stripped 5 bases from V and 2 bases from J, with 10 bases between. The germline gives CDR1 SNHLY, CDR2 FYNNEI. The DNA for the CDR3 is TGTGCCAGCAGTCTGCAGGGAGCTGGAAACACCATATATTTT. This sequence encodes CASSLQGAGNTIYF.

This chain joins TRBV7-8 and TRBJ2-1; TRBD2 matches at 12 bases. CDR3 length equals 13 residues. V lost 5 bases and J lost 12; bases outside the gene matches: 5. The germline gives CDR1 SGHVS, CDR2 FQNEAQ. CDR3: CASSPRLAGVQFF. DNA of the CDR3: TGTGCCAGCAGCCCTCGACTAGCGGGAGTGCAGTTCTTC. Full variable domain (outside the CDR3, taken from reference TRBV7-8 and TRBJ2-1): GAGVSQSPRYKVAKRGQDVALRCDPISGHVSLFWYQQALGQGPEFLTYFQNEAQLDKSGLPSDRFFAERPEGSVSTLKIQRTQQEDSAVYLCASSPRLAGVQFFGPGTRLTVL.

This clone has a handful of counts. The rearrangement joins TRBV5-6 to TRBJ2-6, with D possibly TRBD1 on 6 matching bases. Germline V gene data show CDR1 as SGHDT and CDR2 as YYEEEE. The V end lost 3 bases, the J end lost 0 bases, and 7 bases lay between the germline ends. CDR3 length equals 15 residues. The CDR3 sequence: CASSYRVSGANVLTF. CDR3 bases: TGTGCCAGCAGCTACAGGGTCTCTGGGGCCAACGTCCTGACTTTC.

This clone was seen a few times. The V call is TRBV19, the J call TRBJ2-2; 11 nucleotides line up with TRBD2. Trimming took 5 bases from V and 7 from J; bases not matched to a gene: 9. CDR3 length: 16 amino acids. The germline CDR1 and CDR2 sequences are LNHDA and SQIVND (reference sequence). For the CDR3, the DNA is TGTGCCAGTAGTCTCCTGCCTGGGACTAGCGGCGGGGAGCTGTTTTTT. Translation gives CASSLLPGTSGGELFF.

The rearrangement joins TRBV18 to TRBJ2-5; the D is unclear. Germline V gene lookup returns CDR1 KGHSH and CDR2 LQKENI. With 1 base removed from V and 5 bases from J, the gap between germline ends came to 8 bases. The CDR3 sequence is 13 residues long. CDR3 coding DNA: TGTGCCAGCTCACCACTGGACGCTGAGACCCAGTACTTC. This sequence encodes CASSPLDAETQYF.

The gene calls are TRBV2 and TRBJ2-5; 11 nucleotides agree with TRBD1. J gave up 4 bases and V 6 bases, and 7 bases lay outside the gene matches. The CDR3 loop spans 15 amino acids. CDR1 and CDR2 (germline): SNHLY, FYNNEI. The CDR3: CASRAWTGGGETQYF. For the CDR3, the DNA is TGTGCCAGCAGAGCTTGGACAGGGGGCGGAGAGACCCAGTACTTC.

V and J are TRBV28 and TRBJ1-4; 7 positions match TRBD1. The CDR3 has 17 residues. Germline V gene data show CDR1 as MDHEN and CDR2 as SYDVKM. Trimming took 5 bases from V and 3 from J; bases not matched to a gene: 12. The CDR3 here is CASSIRQGELANEKLFF. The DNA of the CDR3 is TGTGCCAGCAGTATCCGACAGGGAGAACTGGCTAATGAAAAACTGTTTTTT.

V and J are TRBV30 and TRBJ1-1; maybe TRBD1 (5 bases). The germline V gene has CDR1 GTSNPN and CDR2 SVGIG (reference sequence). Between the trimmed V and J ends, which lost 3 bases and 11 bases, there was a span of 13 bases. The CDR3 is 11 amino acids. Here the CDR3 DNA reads TGTGCCTGGAGCCCGGACACAGTGGCTTTCTTT. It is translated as CAWSPDTVAFF.

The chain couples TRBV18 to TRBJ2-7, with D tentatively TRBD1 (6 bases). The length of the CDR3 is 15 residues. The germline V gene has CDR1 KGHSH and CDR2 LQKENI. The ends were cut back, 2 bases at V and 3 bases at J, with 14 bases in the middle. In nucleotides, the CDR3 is TGTGCCAGCTCACCAACAGGGTCACTGATCTACGAGCAGTACTTC. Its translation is CASSPTGSLIYEQYF.

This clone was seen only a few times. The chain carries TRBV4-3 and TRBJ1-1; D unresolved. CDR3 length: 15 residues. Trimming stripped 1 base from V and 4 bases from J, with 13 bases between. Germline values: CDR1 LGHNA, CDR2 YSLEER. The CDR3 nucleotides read TGCGCCAGCAGCCAAGGGGCCAGTTGGTCCACTGAAGCTTTCTTT. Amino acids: CASSQGASWSTEAFF.

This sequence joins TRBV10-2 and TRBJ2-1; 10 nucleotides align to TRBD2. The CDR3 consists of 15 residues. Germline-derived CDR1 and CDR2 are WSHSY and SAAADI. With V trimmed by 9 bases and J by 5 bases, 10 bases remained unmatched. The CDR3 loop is CASQGLGLANNEQFF. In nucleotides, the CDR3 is TGCGCCAGTCAGGGCCTGGGACTAGCGAACAATGAGCAGTTCTTC.

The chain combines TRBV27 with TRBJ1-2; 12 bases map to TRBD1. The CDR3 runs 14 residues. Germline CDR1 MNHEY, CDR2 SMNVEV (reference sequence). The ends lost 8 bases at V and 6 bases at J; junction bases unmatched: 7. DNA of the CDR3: TGTGCCAGCGCTACCGGGACAGGGGGCGATGGCTACACCTTC. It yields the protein CASATGTGGDGYTF.

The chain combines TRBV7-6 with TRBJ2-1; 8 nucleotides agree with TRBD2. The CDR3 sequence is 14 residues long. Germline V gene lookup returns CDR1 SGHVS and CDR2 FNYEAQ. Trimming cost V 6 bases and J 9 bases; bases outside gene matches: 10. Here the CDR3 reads CASSPTSGGSEQFF. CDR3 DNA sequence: TGTGCCAGCAGTCCCACTAGCGGAGGTAGTGAGCAGTTCTTC.

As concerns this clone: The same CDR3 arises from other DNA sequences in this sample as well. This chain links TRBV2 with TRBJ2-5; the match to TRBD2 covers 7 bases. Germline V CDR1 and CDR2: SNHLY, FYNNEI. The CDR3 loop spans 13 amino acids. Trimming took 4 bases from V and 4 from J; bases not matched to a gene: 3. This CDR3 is CASSGLAPETQYF. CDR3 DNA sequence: TGTGCCAGCAGTGGACTAGCTCCAGAGACCCAGTACTTC.

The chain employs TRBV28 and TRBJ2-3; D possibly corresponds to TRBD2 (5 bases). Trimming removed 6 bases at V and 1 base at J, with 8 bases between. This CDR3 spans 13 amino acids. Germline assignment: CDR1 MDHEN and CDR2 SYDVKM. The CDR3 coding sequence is TGTGCCAGCAGGGGAGCTGGCACAGATACGCAGTATTTT. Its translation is CASRGAGTDTQYF. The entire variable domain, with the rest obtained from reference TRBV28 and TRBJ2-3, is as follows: DVKVTQSSRYLVKRTGEKVFLECVQDMDHENMFWYRQDPGLGLRLIYFSYDVKMKEKGDIPEGYSVSREKKERFSLILESASTNQTSMYLCASRGAGTDTQYFGPGTRLTVL.

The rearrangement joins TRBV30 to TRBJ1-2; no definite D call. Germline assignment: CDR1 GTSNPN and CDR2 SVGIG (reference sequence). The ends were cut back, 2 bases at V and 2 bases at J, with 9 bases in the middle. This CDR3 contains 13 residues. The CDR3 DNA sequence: TGTGCCTGGAGTCCCGGGAACAACTATGGCTACACCTTC. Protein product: CAWSPGNNYGYTF.

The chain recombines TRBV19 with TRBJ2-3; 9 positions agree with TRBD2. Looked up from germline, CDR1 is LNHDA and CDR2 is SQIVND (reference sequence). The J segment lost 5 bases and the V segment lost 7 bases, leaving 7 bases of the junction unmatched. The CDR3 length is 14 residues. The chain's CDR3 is CASNPAGGGDTQYF. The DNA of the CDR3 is TGTGCCAGTAACCCAGCGGGGGGAGGAGATACGCAGTATTTT.

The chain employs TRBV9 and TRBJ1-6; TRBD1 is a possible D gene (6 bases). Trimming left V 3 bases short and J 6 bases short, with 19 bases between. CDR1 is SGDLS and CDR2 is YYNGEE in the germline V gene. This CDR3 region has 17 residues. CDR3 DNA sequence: TGTGCCAGCAGCGCAGATGGAACAGGGAATGGTAATTCACCCCTCCACTTT. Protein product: CASSADGTGNGNSPLHF.

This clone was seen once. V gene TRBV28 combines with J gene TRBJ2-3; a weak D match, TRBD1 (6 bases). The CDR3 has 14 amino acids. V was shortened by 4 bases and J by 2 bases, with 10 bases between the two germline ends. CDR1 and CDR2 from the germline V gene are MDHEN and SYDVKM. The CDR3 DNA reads TGTGCCAGCAGTTCTCAGGGGCACACAGATACGCAGTATTTT. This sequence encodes CASSSQGHTDTQYF.

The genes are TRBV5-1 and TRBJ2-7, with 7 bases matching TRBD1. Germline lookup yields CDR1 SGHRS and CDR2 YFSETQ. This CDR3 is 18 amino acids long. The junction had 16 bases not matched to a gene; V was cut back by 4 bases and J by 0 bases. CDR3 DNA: TGCGCCAGCAGCAAGCCGGGACAGCAAAGCATAAGCTCCTACGAGCAGTACTTC. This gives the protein CASSKPGQQSISSYEQYF.

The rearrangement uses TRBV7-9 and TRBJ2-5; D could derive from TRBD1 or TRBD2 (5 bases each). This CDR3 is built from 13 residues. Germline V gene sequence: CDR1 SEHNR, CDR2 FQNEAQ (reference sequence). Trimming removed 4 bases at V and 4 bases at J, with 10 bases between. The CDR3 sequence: CASSSSGGETQYF. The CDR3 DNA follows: TGTGCCAGCAGCTCTAGTGGGGGAGAGACCCAGTACTTC.

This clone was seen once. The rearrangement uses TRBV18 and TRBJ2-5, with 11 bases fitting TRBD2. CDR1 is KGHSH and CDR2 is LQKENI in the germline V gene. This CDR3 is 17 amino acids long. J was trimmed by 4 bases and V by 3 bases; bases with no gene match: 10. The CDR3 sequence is CASSPASGGIGRETQYF. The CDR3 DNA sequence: TGTGCCAGCTCACCCGCTAGCGGGGGGATCGGTCGAGAGACCCAGTACTTC.

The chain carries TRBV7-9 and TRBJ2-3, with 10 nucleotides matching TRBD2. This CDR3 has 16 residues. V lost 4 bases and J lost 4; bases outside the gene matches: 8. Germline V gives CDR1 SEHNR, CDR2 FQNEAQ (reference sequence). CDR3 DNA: TGTGCCAGCAGCTCCCGAGCGGGGACTAGCGCAGATACGCAGTATTTT. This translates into CASSSRAGTSADTQYF.

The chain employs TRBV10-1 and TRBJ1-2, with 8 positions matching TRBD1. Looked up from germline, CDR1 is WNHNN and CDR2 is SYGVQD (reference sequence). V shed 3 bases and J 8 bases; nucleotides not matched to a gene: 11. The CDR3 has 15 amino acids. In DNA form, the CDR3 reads TGCGCCAGCAGTGATACGACAGGGGATTTGGGAGGCTACACCTTC. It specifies CASSDTTGDLGGYTF.